The TCR beta chain described here comes from a study of blood T cell repertoires in COVID-19. Study summary: Sites in the United States, Italy and Spain provided acute and convalescent COVID-19 samples. T cells, B-cell-depleted T cells, or PBMCs supplied cDNA or gDNA.

Original data processing: By means of reference gene primer amplification, nucleated cell counts were estimated. The method was immunoSEQ multiplex PCR; TCRdb's version includes in-frame clones alone and lacks a portion of them. The DNA was the basis for D and trimming; V, J and clone size are from that table. The sample carries 65,000 to 85,000 clones, roughly nine tenths recorded once. The sample was peripheral blood. This TCR derives from a man in his fifties or sixties with active COVID-19.

The CDR3, as DNA: TGCGCCAGCAGCCAAGGACAGGGGGCTTACTACGAGCAGTACTTC. Translated: CASSQGQGAYYEQYF. The rearrangement links TRBV5-1 to TRBJ2-7, with 11 bases matching TRBD1. CDR1 is SGHRS, CDR2 YFSETQ, per germline. The CDR3 has 15 residues. The V segment lost 4 bases and the J segment 3 bases; nucleotides outside the gene matches: 6.